One TCR beta chain is described in this entry. The CDR3 spans 14 residues. The ends were cut back, 2 bases at V and 3 bases at J, with 11 bases in the middle. Germline assignment: CDR1 SGHRS and CDR2 YFSETQ. This entry is derived from a study of CD8 T cells in Susac syndrome. TEMRA cells were FACS-enriched and CD8+ and CD4+ T cells negatively isolated. An amount of RNA that ranged from roughly 0.45 to 1 ug was reverse transcribed with random hexamers. Via MiXCR, TCRdb re-called the immunoSEQ multiplex PCR reads, giving one row per CDR3 protein. The sample has a few hundred thousand distinct CDR3 sequences, just under 95% seen once.

The sequence was obtained from a human donor with multiple sclerosis. Sequencing input: CD4+ T cells from PBMCs. The chain employs TRBV5-1 and TRBJ1-1, with D possibly matching TRBD1 (6 bases). CDR3 nucleotides: TGCGCCAGCAGCTTCGGGGGGGCCTACACTGAAGCTTTCTTT. This sequence encodes CASSFGGAYTEAFF.